The 22 T cell receptor beta chains reported below all come from one sample, sequenced in a study of cytomegalovirus exposure and HLA in healthy donors. PCR involved 60 Vbeta and 13 Jbeta primers. Assay used: immunoSEQ multiplex PCR; TCRdb lists only in-frame clones, some missing. The sample holds about 130,000 clones; 65% to 85% are singletons and the top ten take approximately 1.1%. Sequencing used PBMCs. These receptors all come from a boy aged 5-17 years in good health and CMV-seronegative.

The rearrangement links TRBV7-2 to TRBJ1-2, with 7 bases fitting TRBD1. V trimming: 5 bases; J trimming: 0 bases; junction bases outside the gene matches: 6. The germline CDR1 and CDR2 sequences are SGHTA and FQGNSA. CDR3 length: 15 residues. This CDR3 is CASSQRTGANYGYTF. The CDR3 DNA follows: TGTGCCAGCAGCCAACGGACAGGAGCTAACTATGGCTACACCTTC.

The J gene is TRBJ2-5, the V gene TRBV5-4, with D tentatively TRBD1 (5 bases). Near its end, the DNA agrees better with TRBJ2-7, so the J call may be wrong. Per germline, CDR1 SGHNT and CDR2 YYREEE (reference sequence). This CDR3 spans 15 amino acids. CDR3 sequence (DNA): TGTGCCAGCAGCTTTGGTGAAGGGGTACCCCACGAGCAGTACTTC. This sequence encodes CASSFGEGVPHEQYF.

The chain's CDR3 is CASSHEYTYEQYF. CDR3 nucleotides: TGCGCCAGCAGCCATGAATACACCTACGAGCAGTACTTC. J is TRBJ2-7 and V is TRBV5-1; unclear D gene. V was pared by 4 bases and J by 2 bases, with 10 bases between. The CDR3 has 13 residues. Germline CDR1 and CDR2: SGHRS and YFSETQ.

The chain carries TRBV27 and TRBJ2-1; no definite D call. The germline CDR1 and CDR2 sequences are MNHEY and SMNVEV (reference sequence). The CDR3 is made up of 14 amino acids. Trimming shortened V by 5 bases and J by 0 bases, and 8 bases separated the two germline ends. The DNA of the CDR3 is TGTGCCAGCAGTCCCCGAGTCTCCTACAATGAGCAGTTCTTC. Its translation is CASSPRVSYNEQFF.

The J gene is TRBJ2-7, the V gene TRBV11-2; 7 bases agree with TRBD1. The CDR3 extends over 13 amino acids. Trimming took 6 bases from V and 5 from J; bases not matched to a gene: 7. CDR1 and CDR2 from the germline V gene are SGHAT and FQNNGV. The CDR3 here is CASSWQGVNEQYF. CDR3 in DNA: TGTGCCAGCAGTTGGCAGGGGGTCAACGAGCAGTACTTC.

The CDR3 loop is CASSEASGSNYEQYF. DNA of the CDR3: TGTGCCAGCAGTGAAGCTAGCGGGAGTAACTACGAGCAGTACTTC. The chain couples TRBV2 to TRBJ2-7, with 9 bases fitting TRBD2. The CDR3 loop spans 15 amino acids. Germline loops: CDR1 SNHLY, CDR2 FYNNEI. Trimming removed 0 bases from V and 3 bases from J; junction bases left unmatched: 3.

J is TRBJ1-3 and V is TRBV6-5, with 7 bases matching TRBD1. V lost 5 bases and J lost 1; bases outside the gene matches: 2. CDR1 is MNHEY, CDR2 SVGAGI, per germline. The CDR3 is made up of 14 amino acids. The CDR3 DNA is TGTGCCAGCAGTCAACAGGGGTCTGGAAACACCATATATTTT. Its translation: CASSQQGSGNTIYF.

The chain joins TRBV10-3 to TRBJ1-1; D remains ambiguous. Trimming removed 7 bases from V and 1 base from J, with 10 bases in between. CDR3 length equals 13 residues. Germline V CDR1 and CDR2: ENHRY, SYGVKD. The CDR3 loop is CAITRESNTEAFF. The CDR3, as DNA: TGTGCCATCACCCGGGAATCGAACACTGAAGCTTTCTTT.

The chain has TRBV2 and TRBJ2-7, with D unclear. The CDR3 sequence is 11 residues long. Germline V gene lookup returns CDR1 SNHLY and CDR2 FYNNEI. V dropped 1 base and J dropped 9 bases, with 7 bases sitting between them. Here the CDR3 DNA reads TGTGCCAGCAGTGAAGTCGCGCGGCAGTACTTC. It codes for CASSEVARQYF.

This clone was seen only a few times. This chain joins TRBV5-4 and TRBJ2-1; 7 nucleotides match TRBD2. V was pared by 2 bases and J by 6 bases, with 5 bases of the junction left unmatched. Per the germline V gene, CDR1 is SGHNT and CDR2 is YYREEE (reference sequence). CDR3 length: 14 amino acids. DNA for the CDR3: TGTGCCAGCAGCTTTAGGCTAGCGGCCAATGAGCAGTTCTTC. This encodes CASSFRLAANEQFF.

The gene calls are TRBV28 and TRBJ1-4; tentatively, D is TRBD1 (5 bases). The germline V gene encodes CDR1 MDHEN and CDR2 SYDVKM. V was shortened by 7 bases and J by 0 bases, with 15 bases between the two germline ends. The CDR3 spans 16 residues. CDR3 sequence (DNA): TGTGCCAGCACCAGGACACTACCCGCAACTAATGAAAAACTGTTTTTT. Residues: CASTRTLPATNEKLFF.

The chain uses TRBV6-5 and TRBJ1-4; D unresolved. V gave up 3 bases and J gave up 7 bases, with 9 bases separating them. The CDR3 consists of 13 residues. Germline V lookup: CDR1 MNHEY, CDR2 SVGAGI. In DNA form, the CDR3 reads TGTGCCAGCAGTTATGGTCCGGTTGAAAAACTGTTTTTT. Its translation: CASSYGPVEKLFF.

This clone came up once. V usage is TRBV27 and J usage is TRBJ1-2; 9 bases map to TRBD1. The CDR3 totals 15 residues. Trimming took 2 bases from V and 0 from J; bases not matched to a gene: 1. The germline V gene has CDR1 MNHEY and CDR2 SMNVEV (reference sequence). The CDR3 loop reads CASSLGTGSNYGYTF. The CDR3 DNA sequence: TGTGCCAGCAGTTTAGGGACAGGGTCTAACTATGGCTACACCTTC.

This clone was recorded once. The chain links TRBV7-9 to TRBJ2-5, with a weak D call TRBD1 (5 bases). The germline V gene has CDR1 SEHNR and CDR2 FQNEAQ (reference sequence). Trimming shortened V by 4 bases and J by 1 base, and 16 bases separated the two germline ends. The CDR3 contains 16 residues. The CDR3 DNA reads TGTGCCAGCAGCTCCCCAACAGTGGGGCTCCAAGAGACCCAGTACTTC. Residues: CASSSPTVGLQETQYF.

The chain employs TRBV6-5 and TRBJ2-1, with D perhaps matching TRBD1 (6 bases). CDR1 and CDR2 (germline): MNHEY, SVGAGI. This CDR3 spans 16 amino acids. Trimming took 0 bases from V and 4 from J, leaving 13 bases between them. This CDR3 reads CASSYSIIGQYNEQFF. The CDR3 region has the DNA TGTGCCAGCAGTTACTCCATAATAGGACAGTACAATGAGCAGTTCTTC.

As to this clone: Mismatch with germline at one junction end may stem from a read error. This sequence joins TRBV6-5 and TRBJ1-2; D ambiguous. Per the germline V gene, CDR1 is MNHEY and CDR2 is SVGAGI. This CDR3 comprises 12 residues. Here the CDR3 DNA reads TGTGCCAGCAGTTACGACTCCTATGGCTACCCCTTC. Translation gives CASSYDSYGYPF.

The chain uses TRBV30 and TRBJ2-1; D is perhaps TRBD2 (5 bases). Trimming took off 1 base at V and 3 bases at J, with 10 bases between the two ends. CDR3 length equals 14 residues. CDR1 is GTSNPN, CDR2 SVGIG, per germline (reference sequence). In DNA form, the CDR3 reads TGTGCCTGGAGTGGGGCGGGCTTCTACAATGAGCAGTTCTTC. Residues: CAWSGAGFYNEQFF.

The chain links TRBV9 to TRBJ1-3; 7 positions agree with TRBD1. Per the germline V gene, CDR1 is SGDLS and CDR2 is YYNGEE. The junction had 8 bases not matched to a gene; V was cut back by 3 bases and J by 2 bases. The CDR3 consists of 16 residues. The CDR3 reads CASSAAPRGTGNTIYF. CDR3 sequence (DNA): TGTGCCAGCAGCGCAGCACCCAGGGGGACTGGAAACACCATATATTTT.

This chain connects TRBV7-2 to TRBJ2-1, with no clear D. Germline V CDR1 and CDR2: SGHTA, FQGNSA. Trimming took off 1 base at V and 2 bases at J, with 6 bases between the two ends. The CDR3 consists of 14 residues. The CDR3 coding sequence is TGTGCCAGCAGCTTAGGAAGCCCCTACAATGAGCAGTTCTTC. Its protein is CASSLGSPYNEQFF. Based on the CDR3 plus reference TRBV7-2 and TRBJ2-1, the full variable domain is GAGVSQSPSNKVTEKGKDVELRCDPISGHTALYWYRQSLGQGLEFLIYFQGNSAPDKSGLPSDRFSAERTGGSVSTLTIQRTQQEDSAVYLCASSLGSPYNEQFFGPGTRLTVL.

CDR3 DNA sequence: TGTGCCAGTCTAGCGGGAGGCTCCTACAATGAGCAGTTCTTC. Residues: CASLAGGSYNEQFF. The chain recombines TRBV27 with TRBJ2-1, with TRBD2 matching over 11 bases. V shed 9 bases and J 0 bases; nucleotides not matched to a gene: 1. This CDR3 has 14 residues. Looked up from germline, CDR1 is MNHEY and CDR2 is SMNVEV (reference sequence).

This sequence joins TRBV9 and TRBJ2-7; perhaps TRBD2 as D (5 bases). Germline V gives CDR1 SGDLS, CDR2 YYNGEE. CDR3 length: 15 amino acids. Deletions cut 0 bases from V and 0 bases from J, with 10 bases between. As DNA, the CDR3 is TGTGCCAGCAGCGTAGCCGGCGGGCCCTCCTACGAGCAGTACTTC. It codes for CASSVAGGPSYEQYF.

The rearrangement joins TRBV7-2 to TRBJ1-2; the D gene is possibly TRBD1 (5 bases). Trimming left V 1 base short and J 3 bases short, with 12 bases between. The germline V gene encodes CDR1 SGHTA and CDR2 FQGNSA. This CDR3 is built from 15 residues. For the CDR3, the DNA is TGTGCCAGCAGCTTAGGCCAGGGCGGATACTATGGCTACACCTTC. This gives the protein CASSLGQGGYYGYTF.